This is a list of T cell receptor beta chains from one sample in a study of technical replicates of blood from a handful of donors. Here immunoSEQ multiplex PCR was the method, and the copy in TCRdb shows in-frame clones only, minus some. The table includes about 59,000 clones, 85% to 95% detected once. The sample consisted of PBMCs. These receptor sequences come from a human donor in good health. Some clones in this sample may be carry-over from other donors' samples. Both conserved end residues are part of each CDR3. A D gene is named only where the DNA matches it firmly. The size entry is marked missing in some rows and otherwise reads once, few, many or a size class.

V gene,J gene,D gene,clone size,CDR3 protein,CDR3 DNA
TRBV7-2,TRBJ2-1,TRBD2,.,CASSFRTSGGANRDEQFF,TGTGCCAGCAGCTTCCGGACTAGCGGGGGGGCCAATCGGGATGAGCAGTTCTTC
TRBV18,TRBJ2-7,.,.,CASSPGASYEQYF,TGTGCCAGCTCACCGGGAGCTAGCTACGAGCAGTACTTC
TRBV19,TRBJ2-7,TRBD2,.,CASSSGGPYEQYF,TGTGCCAGCTCTAGCGGGGGGCCCTACGAGCAGTACTTC
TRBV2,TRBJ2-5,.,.,CASSDVGDIQETQYF,TGTGCCAGCAGTGATGTGGGGGACATACAAGAGACCCAGTACTTC
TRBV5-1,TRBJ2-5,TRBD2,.,CASSLVLRGGEEETQYF,TGCGCCAGCAGCTTGGTGTTGCGGGGGGGCGAGGAAGAGACCCAGTACTTC
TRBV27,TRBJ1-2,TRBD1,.,CASSPPGGTYGYTF,TGTGCCAGCAGTCCCCCAGGGGGAACCTATGGCTACACCTTC
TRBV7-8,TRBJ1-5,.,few,CASSYQGNHQPQHF,TGTGCCAGCAGCTATCAGGGGAACCATCAGCCCCAGCATTTT
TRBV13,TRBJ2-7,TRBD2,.,CASIRAGGPNEQYF,TGTGCCAGCATCAGAGCGGGAGGGCCGAACGAGCAGTACTTC
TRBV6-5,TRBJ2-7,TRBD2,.,CASSTQGLAGGEQYF,TGTGCCAGCAGTACGCAGGGACTAGCAGGTGGCGAGCAGTACTTC
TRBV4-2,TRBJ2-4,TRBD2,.,CASSQGEGLAKNIQYF,TGTGCCAGCAGCCAAGGGGAGGGGCTAGCCAAAAACATTCAGTACTTC
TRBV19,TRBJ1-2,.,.,CASSIAGPYGYTF,TGTGCCAGTAGTATAGCGGGTCCCTATGGCTACACCTTC
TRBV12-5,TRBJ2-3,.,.,CASGPRIPLSTDTQYF,TGTGCTAGTGGTCCCCGTATTCCCCTTAGCACAGATACGCAGTATTTT
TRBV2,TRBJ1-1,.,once,CVSSRRDKTNTEAFF,TGTGTCAGCAGTCGAAGGGACAAAACGAACACTGAAGCTTTCTTT
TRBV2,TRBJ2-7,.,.,CASSSIYEQYF,TGTGCCAGCAGTTCCATCTACGAGCAGTACTTC
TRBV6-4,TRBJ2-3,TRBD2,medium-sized,CASSVGTSGHTDTQYF,TGTGCCAGCAGTGTAGGGACTAGCGGCCACACAGATACGCAGTATTTT
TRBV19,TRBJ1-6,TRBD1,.,CASSTSGTGKTPLHF,TGTGCCAGTAGTACGTCCGGGACAGGGAAGACACCCCTCCACTTT
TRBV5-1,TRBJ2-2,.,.,CASSDPGDLAGELFF,TGCGCCAGCAGCGACCCGGGGGATTTGGCCGGGGAGCTGTTTTTT
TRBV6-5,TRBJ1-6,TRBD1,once,CASSDDRGDSPLHF,TGTGCCAGCAGTGACGACAGGGGCGATTCACCCCTCCACTTT
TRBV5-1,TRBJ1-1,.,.,CASSLVGGENTEAFF,TGCGCCAGCAGCTTGGTAGGGGGGGAGAACACTGAAGCTTTCTTT
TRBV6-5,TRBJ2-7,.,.,CASSGQGGTYEQYF,TGTGCCAGCAGTGGTCAGGGCGGAACCTACGAGCAGTACTTC
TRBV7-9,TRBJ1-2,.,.,CASSLQGEGYGYTF,TGTGCCAGCAGCTTACAAGGGGAAGGCTATGGCTACACCTTC
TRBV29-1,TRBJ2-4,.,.,CSVEYSGDAKNIQYF,TGCAGCGTCGAGTATAGCGGAGACGCCAAAAACATTCAGTACTTC
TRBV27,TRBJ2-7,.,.,CASSFLSGVNYEQYF,TGTGCCAGCAGTTTCCTTTCGGGGGTCAATTACGAGCAGTACTTC
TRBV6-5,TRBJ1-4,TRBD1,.,CASSRRGQPNEKLFF,TGTGCCAGCAGCCGAAGGGGACAGCCTAATGAAAAACTGTTTTTT
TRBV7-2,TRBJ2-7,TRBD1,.,CASSRDRGQDEQYF,TGTGCCAGCAGCCGGGACAGGGGGCAAGACGAGCAGTACTTC
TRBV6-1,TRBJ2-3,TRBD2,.,CASTRRLATDTQYF,TGTGCCAGCACCAGAAGACTAGCTACAGATACGCAGTATTTT
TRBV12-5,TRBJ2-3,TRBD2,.,CASGTGLAGSDTQYF,TGTGCTAGTGGCACCGGACTAGCGGGAAGTGATACGCAGTATTTT
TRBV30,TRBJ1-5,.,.,CAWSVGNGGVSQPQHF,TGTGCCTGGAGTGTAGGGAACGGAGGGGTGAGTCAGCCCCAGCATTTT
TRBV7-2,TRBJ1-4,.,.,CASSLSPATNEKLFF,TGTGCCAGCAGCTTATCCCCTGCAACTAATGAAAAACTGTTTTTT
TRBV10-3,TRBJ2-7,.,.,CAISESGTQYEQYF,TGTGCCATCAGTGAGTCCGGGACACAATACGAGCAGTACTTC
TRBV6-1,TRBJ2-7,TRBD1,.,CASSERTGHYEQYF,TGTGCCAGCAGTGAAAGGACAGGACACTACGAGCAGTACTTC
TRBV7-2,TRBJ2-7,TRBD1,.,CASSPSGQGVLYEQYF,TGTGCCAGCAGCCCCTCAGGACAGGGGGTATTGTACGAGCAGTACTTC
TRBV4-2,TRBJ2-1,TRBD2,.,CASLAGGGYNEQFF,TGTGCCAGTCTAGCGGGAGGGGGCTACAATGAGCAGTTCTTC
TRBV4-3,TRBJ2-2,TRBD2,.,CASSQATSGGATGPGELFF,TGCGCCAGCAGCCAAGCGACTAGCGGGGGGGCCACGGGGCCCGGGGAGCTGTTTTTT
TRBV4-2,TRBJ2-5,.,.,CASSLSLGVDGEETQYF,TGTGCCAGCAGCCTAAGTCTCGGCGTCGACGGGGAAGAGACCCAGTACTTC
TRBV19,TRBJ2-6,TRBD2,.,CATLPGGGTGANVLTF,TGTGCTACACTACCGGGGGGGGGAACTGGGGCCAACGTCCTGACTTTC
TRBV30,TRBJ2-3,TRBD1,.,CAWRKTGADTQYF,TGTGCCTGGAGAAAGACAGGGGCAGATACGCAGTATTTT
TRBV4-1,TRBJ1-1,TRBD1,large,CASSQAQGASNTEAFF,TGCGCCAGCAGCCAAGCACAGGGGGCCTCTAACACTGAAGCTTTCTTT
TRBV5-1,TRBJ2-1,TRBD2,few,CASTPGGGYNEQFF,TGCGCCAGCACACCCGGGGGGGGGTACAATGAGCAGTTCTTC
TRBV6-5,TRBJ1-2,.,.,CASSDSVYGYTF,TGTGCCAGCAGCGACAGCGTTTATGGCTACACCTTC
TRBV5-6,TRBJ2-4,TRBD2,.,CASSLFGTSGSVAKNIQYF,TGTGCCAGCAGCTTGTTTGGGACTAGCGGGAGTGTAGCCAAAAACATTCAGTACTTC
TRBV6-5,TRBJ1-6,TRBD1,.,CASSYSKQGVVPLHF,TGTGCCAGCAGTTACTCTAAACAGGGGGTGGTCCCCCTCCACTTT
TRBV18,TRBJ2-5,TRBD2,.,CASSPSLVAGRQETQYF,TGTGCCAGCTCACCCAGCCTGGTAGCGGGCCGGCAAGAGACCCAGTACTTC
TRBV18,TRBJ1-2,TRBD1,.,CASSQRQGYFYGYTF,TGTGCCAGCTCCCAAAGACAGGGATATTTCTATGGCTACACCTTC
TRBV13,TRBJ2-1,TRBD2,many,CASSEFLAGALTYNEQFF,TGTGCCAGCAGCGAGTTCCTAGCGGGGGCCCTCACCTACAATGAGCAGTTCTTC
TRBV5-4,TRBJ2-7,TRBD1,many,CASSLEGAGGHEQYF,TGTGCCAGCAGCTTGGAGGGGGCAGGGGGACACGAGCAGTACTTC
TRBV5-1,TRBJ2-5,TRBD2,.,CASSLGTSGEKGETQYF,TGCGCCAGCAGCTTAGGGACTAGCGGGGAGAAAGGGGAGACCCAGTACTTC
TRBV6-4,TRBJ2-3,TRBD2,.,CASSGLAGDQTQYF,TGTGCCAGCAGTGGGCTAGCGGGAGATCAGACGCAGTATTTT
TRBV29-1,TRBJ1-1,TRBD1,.,CSGIRDRTPNTEAFF,TGCAGCGGAATCCGGGACAGGACCCCGAACACTGAAGCTTTCTTT